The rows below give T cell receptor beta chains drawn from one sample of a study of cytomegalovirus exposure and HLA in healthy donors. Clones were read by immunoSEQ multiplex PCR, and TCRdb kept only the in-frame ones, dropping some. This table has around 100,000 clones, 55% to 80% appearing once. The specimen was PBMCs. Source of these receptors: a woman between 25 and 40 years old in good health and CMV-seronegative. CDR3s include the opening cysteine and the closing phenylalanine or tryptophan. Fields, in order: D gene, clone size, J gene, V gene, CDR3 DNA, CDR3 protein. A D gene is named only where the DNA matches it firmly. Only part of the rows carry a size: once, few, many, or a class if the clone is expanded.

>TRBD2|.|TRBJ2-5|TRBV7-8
TGTGCCAGCAGCTTTTCGGCGGGAGTGGAAGAGACCCAGTACTTC
CASSFSAGVEETQYF
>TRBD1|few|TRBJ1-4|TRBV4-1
TGCGCCAGCAGCCAATCAGGGGGCTCCAATGAAAAACTGTTTTTT
CASSQSGGSNEKLFF
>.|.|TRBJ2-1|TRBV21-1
TGTGCCAGCAGCAACCCCAAGGGACAGAGGTGCGGTGAGCAGTTCTTC
CASSNPKGQRCGEQFF
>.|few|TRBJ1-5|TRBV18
TGTGCCAGCTCACCACAAGGGGATGGCAATCAGCCCCAGCATTTT
CASSPQGDGNQPQHF
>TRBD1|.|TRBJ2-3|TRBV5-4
TGTGCCAGCAGTTTACAGGGGCGCACAGATACGCAGTATTTT
CASSLQGRTDTQYF
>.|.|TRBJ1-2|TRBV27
TGTGCCAGCAGTTTAAGGGCAGGGGATGGCTACACCTTC
CASSLRAGDGYTF
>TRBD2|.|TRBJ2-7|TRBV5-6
TGTGCCAGCAGCTTGGTGCTAGCGGGGACCTACGAGCAGTACTTC
CASSLVLAGTYEQYF
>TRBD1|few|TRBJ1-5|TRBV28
TGTGCCAGCAGTGGACAGGGCTCTCAGCCCCAGCATTTT
CASSGQGSQPQHF
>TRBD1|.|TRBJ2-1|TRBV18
TGTGCCAGCTCACCTAACAGGGGCTCGTCGATCAATGAGCAGTTCTTC
CASSPNRGSSINEQFF
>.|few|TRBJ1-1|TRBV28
TGTGCCAGCAGTTTCTACAGGTCTGAAGCTTTCTTT
CASSFYRSEAFF
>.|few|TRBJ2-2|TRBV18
TGTGCCAGCTCACCACCGAGGGACACCGGGGAGCTGTTTTTT
CASSPPRDTGELFF
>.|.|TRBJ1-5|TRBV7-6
TGTGCCAGCAGCTTAGGGGAAACAGGCAATGGCACTTATAGCAATCAGCCCCAGCATTTT
CASSLGETGNGTYSNQPQHF
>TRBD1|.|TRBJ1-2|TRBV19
TGTGCCAGTAGTATCGGCCCCGCAACAGGGGATATGAACTATGGCTACACCTTC
CASSIGPATGDMNYGYTF
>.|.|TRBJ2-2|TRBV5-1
TGCGCCAGCAAGGTCGGAGATACCGGGGAGCTGTTTTTT
CASKVGDTGELFF
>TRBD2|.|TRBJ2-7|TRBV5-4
TGTGCCAGCAGCTTGGGGGGTCCGGGAGGGGGCGAGCAGTACTTC
CASSLGGPGGGEQYF
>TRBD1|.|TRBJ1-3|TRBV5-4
TGTGCCAGCAGCCAAGACAGGGTTGGAAACACCATATATTTT
CASSQDRVGNTIYF
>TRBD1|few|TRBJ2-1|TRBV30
TGTGCCTGGAGTGTAAGTTCAGGGGGCGAGCAGTTCTTC
CAWSVSSGGEQFF
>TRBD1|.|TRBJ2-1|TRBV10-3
TGTGCCATCAGTGAGCGGGCCCCCGCCGGGACAGGGTACAATGAGCAGTTCTTC
CAISERAPAGTGYNEQFF
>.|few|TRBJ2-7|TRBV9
TGTGCCAGCAGCGCCAGGGGAGATCTTGCCGAGCAGTACTTC
CASSARGDLAEQYF
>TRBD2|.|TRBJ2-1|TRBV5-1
TGCGCCAGCAGCTTGGTACCAGGACTAGCGGAGATCAATGAGCAGTTCTTC
CASSLVPGLAEINEQFF
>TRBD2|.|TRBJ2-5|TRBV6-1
TGTGCCAGCAGTGAAAAAGCGGGAGGCCAAGAGACCCAGTACTTC
CASSEKAGGQETQYF
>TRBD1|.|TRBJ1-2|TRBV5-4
TGTGCCAGCAGGCAGCAGGACAGGGGATATGGCTACACCTTC
CASRQQDRGYGYTF
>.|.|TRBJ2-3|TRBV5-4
TGTGCCAGCAGCTGGGAGGTTTCAGATACGCAGTATTTT
CASSWEVSDTQYF
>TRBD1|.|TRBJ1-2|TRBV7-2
TGTGCCAGCAGCTTAGATCACGGACAGGGGATTTATGGCTACACCTTC
CASSLDHGQGIYGYTF
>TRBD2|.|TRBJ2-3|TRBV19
TGTGCCAGTAGTATAAAGGTAGCGGGAGTAGCAGATACGCAGTATTTT
CASSIKVAGVADTQYF
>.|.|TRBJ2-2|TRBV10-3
TGTGCCATCAGTGAGCTGGACAGAAACACCGGGGAGCTGTTTTTT
CAISELDRNTGELFF
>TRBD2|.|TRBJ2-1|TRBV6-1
TGTGCCAGCAGGGGGACTAGCGGGAGCTACAATGAGCAGTTCTTC
CASRGTSGSYNEQFF
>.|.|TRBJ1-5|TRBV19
TGTGCCAGTAGTATAGCGGGCAGGGGAGGCAATCAGCCCCAGCATTTT
CASSIAGRGGNQPQHF
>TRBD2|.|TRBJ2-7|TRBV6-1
TGTGCCAGCAAAACTAGCGGGAGTTACGAGCAGTACTTC
CASKTSGSYEQYF
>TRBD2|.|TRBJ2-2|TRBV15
TGTGCCACCAGCAGAGCCAGCGGGAGCATCGGGGAGCTGTTTTTT
CATSRASGSIGELFF
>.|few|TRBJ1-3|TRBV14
TGTGCCAGCAGCCAAGTTCCAGGGTATTCTGGAAACACCATATATTTT
CASSQVPGYSGNTIYF
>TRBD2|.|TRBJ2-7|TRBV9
TGTGCCAGCAGCGTAGGGGGAGGGGACGAGCAGTACTTC
CASSVGGGDEQYF
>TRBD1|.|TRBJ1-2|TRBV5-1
TGCGCCAGCAGCGCCGGGACAGGGCCCGAAAGTTATGGCTACACCTTC
CASSAGTGPESYGYTF
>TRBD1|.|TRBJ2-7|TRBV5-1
TGCGCCAGCAGCTCCGGGACAGGGGGAATCGGCGAGCAGTACTTC
CASSSGTGGIGEQYF
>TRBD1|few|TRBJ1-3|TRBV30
TGTGCCTGGAGTACCGGGACAGGCTCTGGAAACACCATATATTTT
CAWSTGTGSGNTIYF
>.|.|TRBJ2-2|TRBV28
TGTGCCAGCAGTCCTCTGGGGGGGGCCGGCGGGGAGCTGTTTTTT
CASSPLGGAGGELFF
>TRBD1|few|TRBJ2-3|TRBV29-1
TGCAGCGTTGAACTCGGACAGGGGACAGATACGCAGTATTTT
CSVELGQGTDTQYF
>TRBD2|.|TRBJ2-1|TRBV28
TGTGCCAGCAGTTCAGGGACTACCAGGATCAACAATGAGCAGTTCTTC
CASSSGTTRINNEQFF
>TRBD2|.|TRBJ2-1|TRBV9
TGTGCCAGCAGCCCAACGGATCTAGCGGTTCACGACAATGAGCAGTTCTTC
CASSPTDLAVHDNEQFF
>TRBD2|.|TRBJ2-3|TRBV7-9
TGTGCCAGCAGCTTAGGTGGGCTAGCGGGAAGCACAGATACGCAGTATTTT
CASSLGGLAGSTDTQYF
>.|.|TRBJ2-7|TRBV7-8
TGTGCCAGCAGCGCGCCGGCTAGCTACGAGCAGTACTTC
CASSAPASYEQYF
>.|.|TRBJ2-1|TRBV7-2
TGTGCCAGCAGCTCTTCAGGGATTGAGCAGTTCTTC
CASSSSGIEQFF
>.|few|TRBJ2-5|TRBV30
TGTGCCCAAGAGGTATGGGAGACCCAGTACTTC
CAQEVWETQYF
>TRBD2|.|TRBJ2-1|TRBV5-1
TGCGCCAGCAGCTTGGATCTAGCGGGAGATGAGCAGTTCTTC
CASSLDLAGDEQFF
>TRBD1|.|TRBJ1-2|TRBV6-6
TGTGCCAGCAGTGATTGGACAGGGAGTACGTATGGCTACACCTTC
CASSDWTGSTYGYTF
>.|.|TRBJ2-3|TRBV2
TGTGCCAGCAGTGAGGATAGAAGCGGAACGCAGTATTTT
CASSEDRSGTQYF
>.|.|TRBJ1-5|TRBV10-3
TGTGCCATCAGTGAGCCGGGAGTAAATCAGCCCCAGCATTTT
CAISEPGVNQPQHF
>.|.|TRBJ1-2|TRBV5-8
TGTGCCAGCAGCCCTCACAGAAGTTATGGCTACACCTTC
CASSPHRSYGYTF
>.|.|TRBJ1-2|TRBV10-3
TGTGCCATCAGTGAGTTTGACAGACCAAACTATGGCTACACCTTC
CAISEFDRPNYGYTF
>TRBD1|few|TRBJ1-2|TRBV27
TGTGCCAGCAGCCCCGGACAGGGGGCGGGCTATGGCTACACCTTC
CASSPGQGAGYGYTF
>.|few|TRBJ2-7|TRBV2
TGTGCCAGCAGTGGACAGGAGAAATACTACGAGCAGTACTTC
CASSGQEKYYEQYF
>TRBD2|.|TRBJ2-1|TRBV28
TGTGCCAGCAGTCCTCTTGGGAGAGCGGGGGGCTACAATGAGCAGTTCTTC
CASSPLGRAGGYNEQFF
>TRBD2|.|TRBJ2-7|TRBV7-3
TGTGCCAGCAGCCCGGGACTAGCGGGCAACTCCTACGAGCAGTACTTC
CASSPGLAGNSYEQYF
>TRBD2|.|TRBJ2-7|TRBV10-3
TGTGCCACCCTAGCGGGAGGGAACTCCTACGAGCAGTACTTC
CATLAGGNSYEQYF
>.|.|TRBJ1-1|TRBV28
TGTGCCAGCAGTCCCGCCAGGTCCACTGAAGCTTTCTTT
CASSPARSTEAFF